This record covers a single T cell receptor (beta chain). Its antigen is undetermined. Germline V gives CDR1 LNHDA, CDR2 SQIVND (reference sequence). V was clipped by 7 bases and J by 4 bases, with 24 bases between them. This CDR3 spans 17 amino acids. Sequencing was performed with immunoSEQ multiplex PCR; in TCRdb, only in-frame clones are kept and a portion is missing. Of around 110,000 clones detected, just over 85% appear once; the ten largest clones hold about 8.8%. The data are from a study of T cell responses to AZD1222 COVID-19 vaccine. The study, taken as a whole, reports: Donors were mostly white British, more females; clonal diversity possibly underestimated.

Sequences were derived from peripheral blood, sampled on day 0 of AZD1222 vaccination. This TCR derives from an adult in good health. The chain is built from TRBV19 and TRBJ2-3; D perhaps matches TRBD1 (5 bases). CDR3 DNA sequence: TGTGCCAGTACCTCATTGGGCAGTGGCCCACAGGCAGATACGCAGTATTTT. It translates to CASTSLGSGPQADTQYF.